This T cell receptor (beta chain) is from a study of cytomegalovirus exposure and HLA in healthy donors. Findings of the study overall: The study found most TCR sequences rare, yet found some public TCRs in many donors. What was likely a sequencing artifact was a cluster of highly shared sequence variants.

CDR1 and CDR2 from the germline V gene are WSHSY and SAAADI. V was clipped by 5 bases and J by 3 bases; unmatched bases: 9. The CDR3 contains 15 residues. This clone is medium-sized in the sample. Its antigen remains unidentified. The PCR was carried out with 60 Vbeta primers and 13 Jbeta primers. Generated by immunoSEQ multiplex PCR, the TCRdb table keeps only in-frame clones and is missing some. The data hold about 130,000 clones, with roughly 78% observed a single time. The V gene is TRBV10-2, the J gene TRBJ1-1; 7 bases fit TRBD1. The TCR was taken from a man aged 30 to 39 in good health and CMV-seronegative. The specimen was PBMCs. Here the CDR3 DNA reads TGCGCCAGCAGTCCAACCGGGACAGAATACACTGAAGCTTTCTTT. It specifies CASSPTGTEYTEAFF.